These 3 T cell receptor beta chains share one sample of origin, sequenced in a study of graft-versus-host responses after intestinal transplantation. Which antigens these TCRs recognize remains unknown. Produced via immunoSEQ multiplex PCR; TCRdb's table is partial and in-frame only. In the table there are about 120,000 clones, around 93% of which are singletons. Sequences were derived from unstimulated CD8+ T cells sorted from spleen or lymph node cells, sampled before intestinal transplant. The receptors originated from a human donor who received an intestinal transplant.

The chain uses TRBV25-1 and TRBJ2-7, with D perhaps TRBD2 (7 bases). CDR1 and CDR2 (germline): MGHDK, SYGVNS. Deletions cut 1 base from V and 6 bases from J, with 13 bases between. The length of the CDR3 is 14 residues. As DNA, the CDR3 is TGTGCCAGCAGTGAATGGGGGGGGCCGGGCGAGCAGTACTTC. Encoded protein: CASSEWGGPGEQYF.

The V call is TRBV27, the J call TRBJ2-5, with TRBD2 as a possible D gene (5 bases). V lost 2 bases to trimming and J lost 4 bases, with 11 bases between them. CDR1 is MNHEY and CDR2 is SMNVEV in the germline V gene (reference sequence). CDR3 length equals 14 residues. The chain's CDR3 is CASSLEGSRETQYF. Here the CDR3 DNA reads TGTGCCAGCAGTTTAGAGGGATCGAGAGAGACCCAGTACTTC.

The chain recombines TRBV27 with TRBJ2-3; 8 bases align to TRBD2. This CDR3 is 16 amino acids long. Germline values: CDR1 MNHEY, CDR2 SMNVEV (reference sequence). V was clipped by 2 bases and J by 3 bases; unmatched bases: 7. The CDR3 sequence: CASSLPAGAGTDTQYF. DNA of the CDR3: TGTGCCAGCAGTTTACCAGCGGGAGCGGGTACAGATACGCAGTATTTT.